Listed below are T cell receptor beta chains from one sample, sequenced in a study of blood T cell repertoires in COVID-19. TCRdb keeps only in-frame clones here, not all; method: immunoSEQ multiplex PCR. The data hold under 45,000 clones, with 86% observed a single time. Sequencing was done on a sample of peripheral blood. The receptor set was obtained from a man in his forties with active COVID-19. Both conserved end residues are part of each CDR3. The D gene is left open where the match is weak. Where a row states a size, it is once, few, many or the class of an expanded clone; other rows omit it.

j_call: TRBJ1-5; v_call: TRBV19; d_call: NA; clone_size: NA; cdr3_aa: CASSIFTQGNQPQHF; cdr3_nt: TGTGCCAGTAGTATCTTCACCCAGGGCAATCAGCCCCAGCATTTT
j_call: TRBJ1-3; v_call: TRBV6-5; d_call: NA; clone_size: NA; cdr3_aa: CASTSSEGVGNTIYF; cdr3_nt: TGTGCCAGCACCTCCTCGGAGGGCGTTGGAAACACCATATATTTT
j_call: TRBJ2-7; v_call: TRBV11-2; d_call: NA; clone_size: NA; cdr3_aa: CASSIRRGTLGEQYF; cdr3_nt: TGTGCCAGCAGCATCCGCCGAGGAACCCTTGGCGAGCAGTACTTC
j_call: TRBJ2-7; v_call: TRBV25-1; d_call: TRBD2; clone_size: NA; cdr3_aa: CASSENGTSGSVSYEQYF; cdr3_nt: TGTGCCAGCAGTGAAAATGGGACCAGCGGGAGTGTCTCCTACGAGCAGTACTTC
j_call: TRBJ1-4; v_call: TRBV30; d_call: NA; clone_size: NA; cdr3_aa: CAWSKGGFESGKLFF; cdr3_nt: TGTGCCTGGAGTAAAGGGGGTTTCGAGAGTGGGAAACTGTTTTTT
j_call: TRBJ1-1; v_call: TRBV5-1; d_call: TRBD1; clone_size: few; cdr3_aa: CASSPYPRDSSPQTEAFF; cdr3_nt: TGCGCCAGCAGCCCCTACCCACGGGACAGCTCACCCCAGACTGAAGCTTTCTTT
j_call: TRBJ2-5; v_call: TRBV10-3; d_call: NA; clone_size: NA; cdr3_aa: CAIRPDRAQETQYF; cdr3_nt: TGTGCCATCAGGCCGGACAGAGCCCAAGAGACCCAGTACTTC
j_call: TRBJ1-3; v_call: TRBV27; d_call: NA; clone_size: NA; cdr3_aa: CASSLSLSGNTIYF; cdr3_nt: TGTGCCAGCAGTTTATCCCTCTCTGGAAACACCATATATTTT
j_call: TRBJ2-7; v_call: TRBV6-5; d_call: TRBD1; clone_size: once; cdr3_aa: CASSMDRGTYEQYF; cdr3_nt: TGTGCCAGCAGCATGGACAGGGGCACCTACGAGCAGTACTTC
j_call: TRBJ2-3; v_call: TRBV20-1; d_call: TRBD2; clone_size: NA; cdr3_aa: CSASPQGGFTDTQYF; cdr3_nt: TGCAGTGCTAGTCCCCAGGGAGGGTTCACAGATACGCAGTATTTT
j_call: TRBJ1-5; v_call: TRBV27; d_call: TRBD1; clone_size: NA; cdr3_aa: CASSRTGSRQPQHF; cdr3_nt: TGTGCCAGCAGCCGGACAGGGAGCAGGCAGCCCCAGCATTTT
j_call: TRBJ2-6; v_call: TRBV5-4; d_call: TRBD2; clone_size: NA; cdr3_aa: CASGRLAEGSGANVLTF; cdr3_nt: TGTGCCAGCGGGCGACTAGCGGAGGGCTCTGGGGCCAACGTCCTGACTTTC
j_call: TRBJ2-2; v_call: TRBV28; d_call: NA; clone_size: NA; cdr3_aa: CASSFYQNTGELFF; cdr3_nt: TGTGCCAGCAGTTTCTACCAGAACACCGGGGAGCTGTTTTTT
j_call: TRBJ2-1; v_call: TRBV2; d_call: NA; clone_size: once; cdr3_aa: CASSAGLGNEQFF; cdr3_nt: TGTGCCAGCAGCGCCGGCCTAGGCAATGAGCAGTTCTTC
j_call: TRBJ2-5; v_call: TRBV5-1; d_call: TRBD2; clone_size: few; cdr3_aa: CASSLAPSGSQETQYF; cdr3_nt: TGCGCCAGCAGCTTGGCGCCTAGCGGTTCCCAAGAGACCCAGTACTTC
j_call: TRBJ1-2; v_call: TRBV28; d_call: TRBD1; clone_size: NA; cdr3_aa: CASTPWEDRAYGYTF; cdr3_nt: TGTGCCAGCACCCCGTGGGAGGACAGGGCCTATGGCTACACCTTC
j_call: TRBJ1-1; v_call: TRBV5-6; d_call: NA; clone_size: NA; cdr3_aa: CASSLASRYTEAFF; cdr3_nt: TGTGCCAGCAGCTTGGCCTCACGGTACACTGAAGCTTTCTTT
j_call: TRBJ2-7; v_call: TRBV5-1; d_call: TRBD1; clone_size: NA; cdr3_aa: CASSAVGQGRDEQYF; cdr3_nt: TGCGCCAGCAGCGCCGTCGGACAGGGAAGGGACGAGCAGTACTTC
j_call: TRBJ1-1; v_call: TRBV28; d_call: NA; clone_size: NA; cdr3_aa: CASSYPPQGWGTEAFF; cdr3_nt: TGTGCCAGCAGTTATCCCCCCCAGGGATGGGGCACTGAAGCTTTCTTT
j_call: TRBJ2-7; v_call: TRBV29-1; d_call: TRBD2; clone_size: NA; cdr3_aa: CSVAGLAVSSYEQYF; cdr3_nt: TGCAGCGTAGCCGGACTAGCCGTTAGCTCCTACGAGCAGTACTTC
j_call: TRBJ1-2; v_call: TRBV15; d_call: NA; clone_size: few; cdr3_aa: CATSREEGDGYTF; cdr3_nt: TGTGCCACCAGCAGAGAAGAGGGGGACGGCTACACCTTC
j_call: TRBJ2-3; v_call: TRBV18; d_call: NA; clone_size: once; cdr3_aa: CASSPDFLPYTDTQYF; cdr3_nt: TGTGCCAGCTCACCGGACTTTCTCCCCTACACAGATACGCAGTATTTT
j_call: TRBJ2-1; v_call: TRBV7-9; d_call: TRBD2; clone_size: NA; cdr3_aa: CASNSGGQSYNEQFF; cdr3_nt: TGTGCCAGCAATAGCGGGGGTCAGTCCTACAATGAGCAGTTCTTC
j_call: TRBJ2-1; v_call: TRBV27; d_call: TRBD2; clone_size: NA; cdr3_aa: CASSLTSGPSNEQFF; cdr3_nt: TGTGCCAGCAGTCTCACTAGCGGGCCCAGTAATGAGCAGTTCTTC
j_call: TRBJ1-4; v_call: TRBV7-9; d_call: NA; clone_size: NA; cdr3_aa: CASSLGAEEKLFF; cdr3_nt: TGTGCCAGCAGCTTAGGGGCTGAGGAAAAACTGTTTTTT
j_call: TRBJ2-5; v_call: TRBV5-8; d_call: TRBD2; clone_size: NA; cdr3_aa: CASSLGTSGPQETQYF; cdr3_nt: TGTGCCAGCAGCTTAGGAACTAGCGGGCCCCAAGAGACCCAGTACTTC
j_call: TRBJ2-7; v_call: TRBV2; d_call: NA; clone_size: NA; cdr3_aa: CASSDATGTTPEQYF; cdr3_nt: TGTGCCAGCAGTGATGCTACCGGGACAACTCCCGAGCAGTACTTC
j_call: TRBJ2-7; v_call: TRBV6-2/TRBV6-3; d_call: TRBD2; clone_size: NA; cdr3_aa: CASSYGTSSYEQYF; cdr3_nt: TGTGCCAGCAGTTACGGGACTAGCTCCTACGAGCAGTACTTC
j_call: TRBJ2-1; v_call: TRBV5-8; d_call: TRBD2; clone_size: NA; cdr3_aa: CASSGRLAFQGNEQFF; cdr3_nt: TGTGCCAGCAGCGGTCGACTAGCCTTTCAGGGAAATGAGCAGTTCTTC
j_call: TRBJ2-1; v_call: TRBV11-2; d_call: NA; clone_size: NA; cdr3_aa: CASSSNRRGRAYNEQFF; cdr3_nt: TGTGCCAGCAGTTCCAACCGTAGGGGGAGGGCCTACAATGAGCAGTTCTTC
j_call: TRBJ2-5; v_call: TRBV19; d_call: TRBD1; clone_size: NA; cdr3_aa: CASSIGQGQETQYF; cdr3_nt: TGTGCCAGTAGTATAGGACAGGGTCAAGAGACCCAGTACTTC
j_call: TRBJ2-3; v_call: TRBV28; d_call: NA; clone_size: NA; cdr3_aa: CASSLQGTFTDTQYF; cdr3_nt: TGTGCCAGCAGTTTACAGGGGACGTTCACAGATACGCAGTATTTT
j_call: TRBJ2-5; v_call: TRBV19; d_call: TRBD2; clone_size: NA; cdr3_aa: CASSLAGGPYQETQYF; cdr3_nt: TGTGCCAGTAGTTTAGCGGGAGGGCCGTATCAAGAGACCCAGTACTTC
j_call: TRBJ2-2; v_call: TRBV24-1; d_call: TRBD1; clone_size: NA; cdr3_aa: CATSSQGANTGELFF; cdr3_nt: TGTGCCACCAGCTCCCAGGGGGCGAACACCGGGGAGCTGTTTTTT
j_call: TRBJ2-7; v_call: TRBV6-5; d_call: TRBD1; clone_size: NA; cdr3_aa: CASSWTGDEQYF; cdr3_nt: TGTGCCAGCAGTTGGACAGGGGACGAGCAGTACTTC
j_call: TRBJ2-7; v_call: TRBV6-5; d_call: TRBD2; clone_size: once; cdr3_aa: CASSYNRLAGVNEQYF; cdr3_nt: TGTGCCAGCAGTTACAATCGACTAGCGGGAGTGAACGAGCAGTACTTC
j_call: TRBJ2-3; v_call: TRBV3-1/TRBV3-2; d_call: NA; clone_size: NA; cdr3_aa: CASSPPSSPSSTDTQYF; cdr3_nt: TGTGCCAGCAGCCCCCCCTCGTCTCCTTCTAGCACAGATACGCAGTATTTT
j_call: TRBJ2-1; v_call: TRBV14; d_call: TRBD2; clone_size: once; cdr3_aa: CASSQGTSREQFF; cdr3_nt: TGTGCCAGCAGCCAAGGGACTAGCCGCGAGCAGTTCTTC
j_call: TRBJ2-7; v_call: TRBV30; d_call: NA; clone_size: NA; cdr3_aa: CAWGRDNYEQYF; cdr3_nt: TGTGCCTGGGGCCGGGACAACTACGAGCAGTACTTC
j_call: TRBJ2-7; v_call: TRBV9; d_call: TRBD2; clone_size: NA; cdr3_aa: CASSATSGSSYEQYF; cdr3_nt: TGTGCCAGCAGCGCTACTAGCGGGAGTTCCTACGAGCAGTACTTC
j_call: TRBJ1-2; v_call: TRBV15; d_call: NA; clone_size: NA; cdr3_aa: CATSRDKHYGYTF; cdr3_nt: TGTGCCACCAGCAGAGATAAGCACTATGGCTACACCTTC
j_call: TRBJ2-1; v_call: TRBV28; d_call: TRBD1; clone_size: NA; cdr3_aa: CASSLLTGGRGNEQFF; cdr3_nt: TGTGCCAGCAGTTTGTTGACAGGGGGTAGAGGCAATGAGCAGTTCTTC
j_call: TRBJ1-2; v_call: TRBV5-1; d_call: NA; clone_size: once; cdr3_aa: CASSGDRHYGYTF; cdr3_nt: TGCGCCAGCAGCGGTGACAGGCACTATGGCTACACCTTC
j_call: TRBJ2-1; v_call: TRBV19; d_call: TRBD2; clone_size: NA; cdr3_aa: CASSIKRERFEQFF; cdr3_nt: TGTGCCAGTAGTATAAAGCGGGAGCGTTTTGAGCAGTTCTTC
j_call: TRBJ2-3; v_call: TRBV29-1; d_call: TRBD1; clone_size: NA; cdr3_aa: CSVETHRGPSTDTQYF; cdr3_nt: TGCAGCGTTGAAACGCACAGGGGCCCTAGCACAGATACGCAGTATTTT
j_call: TRBJ2-3; v_call: TRBV11-2; d_call: TRBD2; clone_size: NA; cdr3_aa: CASSPAEAGGAYTQYF; cdr3_nt: TGTGCCAGCAGCCCCGCCGAAGCGGGGGGGGCTTATACGCAGTATTTT
j_call: TRBJ2-3; v_call: TRBV20-1; d_call: TRBD1; clone_size: NA; cdr3_aa: CSATDFQGESTDTQYF; cdr3_nt: TGCAGTGCTACTGATTTTCAGGGGGAGAGCACAGATACGCAGTATTTT
j_call: TRBJ2-1; v_call: TRBV14; d_call: TRBD2; clone_size: NA; cdr3_aa: CASSRVAGSYNEQFF; cdr3_nt: TGTGCCAGCAGCCGGGTAGCGGGGTCCTACAATGAGCAGTTCTTC